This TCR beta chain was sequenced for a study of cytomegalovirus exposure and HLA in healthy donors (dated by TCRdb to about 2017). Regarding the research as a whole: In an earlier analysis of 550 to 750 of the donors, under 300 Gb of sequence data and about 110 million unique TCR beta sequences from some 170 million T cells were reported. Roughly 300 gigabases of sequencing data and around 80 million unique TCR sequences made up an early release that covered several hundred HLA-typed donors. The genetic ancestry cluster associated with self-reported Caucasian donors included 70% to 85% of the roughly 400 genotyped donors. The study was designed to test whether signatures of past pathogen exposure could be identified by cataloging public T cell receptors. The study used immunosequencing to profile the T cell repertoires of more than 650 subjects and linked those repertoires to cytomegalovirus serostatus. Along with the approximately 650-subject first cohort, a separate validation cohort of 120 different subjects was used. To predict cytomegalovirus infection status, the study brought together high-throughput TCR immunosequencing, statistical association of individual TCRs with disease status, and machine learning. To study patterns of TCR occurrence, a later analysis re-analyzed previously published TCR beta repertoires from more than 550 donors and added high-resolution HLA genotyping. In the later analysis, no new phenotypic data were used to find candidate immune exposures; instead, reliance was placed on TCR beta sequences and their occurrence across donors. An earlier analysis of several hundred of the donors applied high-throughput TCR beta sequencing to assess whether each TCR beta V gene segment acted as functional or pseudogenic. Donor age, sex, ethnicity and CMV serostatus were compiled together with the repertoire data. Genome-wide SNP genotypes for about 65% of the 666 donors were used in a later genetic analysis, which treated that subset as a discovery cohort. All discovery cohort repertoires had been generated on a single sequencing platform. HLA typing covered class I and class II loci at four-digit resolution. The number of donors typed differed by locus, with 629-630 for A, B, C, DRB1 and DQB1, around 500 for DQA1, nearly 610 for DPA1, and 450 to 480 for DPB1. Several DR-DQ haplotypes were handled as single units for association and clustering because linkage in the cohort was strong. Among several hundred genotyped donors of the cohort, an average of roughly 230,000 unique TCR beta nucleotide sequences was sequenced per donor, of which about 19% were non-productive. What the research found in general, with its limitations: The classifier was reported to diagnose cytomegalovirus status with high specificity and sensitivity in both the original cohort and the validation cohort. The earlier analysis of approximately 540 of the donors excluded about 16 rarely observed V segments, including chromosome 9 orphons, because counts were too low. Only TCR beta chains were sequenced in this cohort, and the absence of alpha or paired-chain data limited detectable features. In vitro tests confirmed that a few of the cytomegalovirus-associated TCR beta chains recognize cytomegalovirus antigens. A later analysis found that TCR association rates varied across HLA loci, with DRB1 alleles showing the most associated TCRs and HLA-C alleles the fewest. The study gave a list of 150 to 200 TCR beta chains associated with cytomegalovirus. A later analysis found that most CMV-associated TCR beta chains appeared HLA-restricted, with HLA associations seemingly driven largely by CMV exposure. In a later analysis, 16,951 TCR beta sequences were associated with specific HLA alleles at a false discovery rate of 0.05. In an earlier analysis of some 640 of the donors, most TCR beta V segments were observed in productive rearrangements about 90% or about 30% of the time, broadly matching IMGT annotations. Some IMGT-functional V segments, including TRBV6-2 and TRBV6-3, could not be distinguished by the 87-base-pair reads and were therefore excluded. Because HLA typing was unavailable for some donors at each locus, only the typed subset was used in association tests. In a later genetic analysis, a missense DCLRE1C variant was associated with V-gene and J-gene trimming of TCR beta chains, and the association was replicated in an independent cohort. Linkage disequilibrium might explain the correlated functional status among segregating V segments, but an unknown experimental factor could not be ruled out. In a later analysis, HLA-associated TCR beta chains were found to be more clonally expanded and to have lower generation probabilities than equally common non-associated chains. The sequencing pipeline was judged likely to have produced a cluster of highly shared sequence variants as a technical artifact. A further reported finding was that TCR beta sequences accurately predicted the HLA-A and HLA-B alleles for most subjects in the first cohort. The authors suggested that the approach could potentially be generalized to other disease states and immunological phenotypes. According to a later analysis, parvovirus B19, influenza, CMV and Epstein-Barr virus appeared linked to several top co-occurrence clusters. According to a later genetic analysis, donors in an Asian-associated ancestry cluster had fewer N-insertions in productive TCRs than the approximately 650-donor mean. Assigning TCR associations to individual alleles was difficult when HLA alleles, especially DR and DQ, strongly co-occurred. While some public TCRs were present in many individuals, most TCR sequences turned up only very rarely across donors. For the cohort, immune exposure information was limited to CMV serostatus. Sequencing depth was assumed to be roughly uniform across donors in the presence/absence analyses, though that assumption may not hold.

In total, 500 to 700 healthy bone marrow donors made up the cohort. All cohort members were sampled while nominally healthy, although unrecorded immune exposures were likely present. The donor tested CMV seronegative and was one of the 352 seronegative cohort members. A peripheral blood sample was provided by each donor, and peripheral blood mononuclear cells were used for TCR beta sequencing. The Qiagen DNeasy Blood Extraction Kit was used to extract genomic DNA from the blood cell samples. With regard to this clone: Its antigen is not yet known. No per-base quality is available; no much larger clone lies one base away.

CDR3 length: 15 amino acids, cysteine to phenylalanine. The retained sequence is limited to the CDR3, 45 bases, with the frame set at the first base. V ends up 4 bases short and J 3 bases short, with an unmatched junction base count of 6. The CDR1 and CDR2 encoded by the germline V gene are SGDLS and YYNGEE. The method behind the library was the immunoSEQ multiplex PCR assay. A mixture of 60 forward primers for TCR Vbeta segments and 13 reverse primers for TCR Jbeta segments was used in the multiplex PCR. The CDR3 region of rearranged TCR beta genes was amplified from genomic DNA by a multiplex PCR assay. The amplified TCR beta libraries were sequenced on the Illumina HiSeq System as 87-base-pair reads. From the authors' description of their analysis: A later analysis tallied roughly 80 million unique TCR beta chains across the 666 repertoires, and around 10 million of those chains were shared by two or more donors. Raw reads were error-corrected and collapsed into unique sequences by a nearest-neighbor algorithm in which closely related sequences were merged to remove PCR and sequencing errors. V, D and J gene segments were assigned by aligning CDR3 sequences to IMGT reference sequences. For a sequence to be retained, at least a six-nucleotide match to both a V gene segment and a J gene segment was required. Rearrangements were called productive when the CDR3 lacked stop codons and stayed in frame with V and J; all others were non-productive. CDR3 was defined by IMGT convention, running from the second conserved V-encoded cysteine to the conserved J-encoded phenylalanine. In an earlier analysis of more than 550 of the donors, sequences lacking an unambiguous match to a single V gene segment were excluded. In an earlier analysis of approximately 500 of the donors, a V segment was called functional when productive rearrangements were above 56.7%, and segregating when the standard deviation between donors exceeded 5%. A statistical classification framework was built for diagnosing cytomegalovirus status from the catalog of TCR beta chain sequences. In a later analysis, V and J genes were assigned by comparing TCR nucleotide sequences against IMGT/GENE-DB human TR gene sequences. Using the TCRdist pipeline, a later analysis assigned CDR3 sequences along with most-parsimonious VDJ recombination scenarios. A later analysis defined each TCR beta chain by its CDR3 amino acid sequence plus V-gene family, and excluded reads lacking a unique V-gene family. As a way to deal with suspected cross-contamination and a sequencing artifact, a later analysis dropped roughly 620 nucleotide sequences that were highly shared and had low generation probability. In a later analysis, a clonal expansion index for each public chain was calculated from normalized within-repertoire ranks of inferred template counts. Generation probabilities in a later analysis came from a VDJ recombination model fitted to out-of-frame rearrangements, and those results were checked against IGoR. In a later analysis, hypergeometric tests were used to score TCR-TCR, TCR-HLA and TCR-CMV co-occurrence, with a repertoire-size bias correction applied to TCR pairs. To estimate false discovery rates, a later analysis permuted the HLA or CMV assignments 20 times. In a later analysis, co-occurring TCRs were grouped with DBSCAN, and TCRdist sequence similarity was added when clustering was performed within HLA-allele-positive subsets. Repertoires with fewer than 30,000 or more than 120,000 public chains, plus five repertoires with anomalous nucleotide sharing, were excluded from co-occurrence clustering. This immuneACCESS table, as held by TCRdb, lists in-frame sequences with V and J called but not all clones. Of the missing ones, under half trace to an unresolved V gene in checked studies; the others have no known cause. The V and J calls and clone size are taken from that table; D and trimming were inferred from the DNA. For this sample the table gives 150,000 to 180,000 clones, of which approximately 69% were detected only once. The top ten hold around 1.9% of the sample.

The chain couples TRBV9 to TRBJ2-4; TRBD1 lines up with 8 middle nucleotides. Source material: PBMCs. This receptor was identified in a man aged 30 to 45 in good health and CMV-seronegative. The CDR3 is CASSPMGQDKNIQYF. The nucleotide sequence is TGTGCCAGCAGCCCGATGGGACAGGACAAAAACATTCAGTACTTC.